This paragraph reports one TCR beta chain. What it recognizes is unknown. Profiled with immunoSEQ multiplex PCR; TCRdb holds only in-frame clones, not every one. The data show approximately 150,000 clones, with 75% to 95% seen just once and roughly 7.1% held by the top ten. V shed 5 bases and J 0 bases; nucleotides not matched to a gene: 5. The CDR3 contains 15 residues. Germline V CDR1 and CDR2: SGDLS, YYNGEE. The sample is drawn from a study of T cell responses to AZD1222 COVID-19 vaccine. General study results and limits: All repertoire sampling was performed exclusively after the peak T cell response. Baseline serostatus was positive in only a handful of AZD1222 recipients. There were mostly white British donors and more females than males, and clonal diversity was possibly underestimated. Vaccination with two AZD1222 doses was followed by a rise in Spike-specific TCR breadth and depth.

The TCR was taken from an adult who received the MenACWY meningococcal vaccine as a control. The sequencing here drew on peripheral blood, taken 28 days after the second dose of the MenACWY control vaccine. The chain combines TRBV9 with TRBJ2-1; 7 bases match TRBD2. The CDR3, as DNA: TGTGCCAGCAGTCCGGGCGGGGGCTCCTACAATGAGCAGTTCTTC. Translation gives CASSPGGGSYNEQFF.